Listed here are 17 T cell receptor beta chains from one sample, sequenced in a study of shared clonotypes between healthy human individuals. Here immunoSEQ multiplex PCR was the method, and the copy in TCRdb shows in-frame clones only, minus some. The repertoire holds approximately 980,000 clones, with around three quarters as singletons. Material for sequencing was memory CD4+ T cells sorted from blood. Subset meaning: CD45RA-negative fraction. These receptor sequences come from a man aged 18 to 29 in good health.

This clone has just one count. The chain is built from TRBV25-1 and TRBJ2-1; TRBD2 is a possible D gene (6 bases). Germline V CDR1 and CDR2: MGHDK, SYGVNS. The V and J ends lost 4 bases and 0 bases respectively, with 10 bases between them. This CDR3 is 15 amino acids long. The CDR3, as DNA: TGTGCCAGCAGTGTAGCCGGGAGCTCCTACAATGAGCAGTTCTTC. Translation gives CASSVAGSSYNEQFF.

This chain connects TRBV14 to TRBJ2-1; 7 bases are a match to TRBD2. Germline lookup yields CDR1 SGHDN and CDR2 FVKESK. This CDR3 has 15 residues. V shed 0 bases and J 11 bases; nucleotides not matched to a gene: 10. CDR3 coding DNA: TGTGCCAGCAGCCAAGATCTTGAGACTAGCACTAAGCAGTTCTTC. It specifies CASSQDLETSTKQFF.

The V call is TRBV18, the J call TRBJ1-3, with D tentatively TRBD1 (6 bases). The J call is doubtful: the DNA matches TRBJ2-2 better. The CDR3 consists of 16 residues. Germline lookup yields CDR1 KGHSH and CDR2 LQKENI. The DNA of the CDR3 is TGTGCCAGCTCACCAGTCGCAGGGGTCCTCACCGGGGAGCTGTTTTTT. Translation: CASSPVAGVLTGELFF.

This clone was found a few times. This rearrangement joins TRBV29-1 to TRBJ2-1, with a possible D match to TRBD1 (7 bases). The CDR3 loop spans 12 amino acids. V lost 4 bases and J lost 8, with 12 bases in between. Per the germline V gene, CDR1 is SQVTM and CDR2 is ANQGSEA. CDR3 DNA: TGCAGCGTTGCTCTCAGGGGGGATGAGCAGTTCTTC. Amino acids: CSVALRGDEQFF.

The chain uses TRBV6-1 and TRBJ2-5, with 7 bases lining up with TRBD2. J lost 5 bases, V lost 3 bases, and 12 bases had no gene match. Germline CDR1 reads MNHNS; CDR2 reads SASEGT. CDR3 length equals 16 residues. For the CDR3, the DNA is TGTGCCAGCAGTGAGGAAGCGGGGAGGCCTCGGGAGACCCAGTACTTC. It codes for CASSEEAGRPRETQYF.

The chain employs TRBV18 and TRBJ2-3; 10 bases fit TRBD1. The trim removed 4 bases at V and 4 bases at J, leaving 8 bases unmatched. Germline assignment: CDR1 KGHSH and CDR2 LQKENI. The CDR3 runs 16 residues. CDR3 region: CASSLRRDRGADTQYF. The CDR3, as DNA: TGTGCCAGCTCACTTCGCCGGGACAGGGGAGCAGATACGCAGTATTTT.

V and J are TRBV29-1 and TRBJ1-2, with D perhaps TRBD1 (6 bases). Trimming cost V 3 bases and J 14 bases, with 16 bases left between them. The CDR3 consists of 11 residues. CDR1 and CDR2 (germline): SQVTM, ANQGSEA. DNA for the CDR3: TGCAGCGTTGAGCGCACAGGGCTGGAGACCTTC. Amino acid sequence: CSVERTGLETF.

About this clone: Other DNA sequences in this specimen translate into the identical CDR3. This chain uses TRBV30 with TRBJ1-1; D is undetermined. V dropped 0 bases and J dropped 1 base, with 6 bases sitting between them. The CDR3 is made up of 13 amino acids. Looked up from germline, CDR1 is GTSNPN and CDR2 is SVGIG (reference sequence). CDR3 sequence (DNA): TGTGCCTGGAGTGTACTGAGGAACACTGAAGCTTTCTTT. This encodes CAWSVLRNTEAFF.

V gene TRBV19 combines with J gene TRBJ1-5, with 7 bases fitting TRBD1. Trimming at V came to 6 bases and at J to 0 bases, leaving 5 bases not matched to a gene. The germline V gene encodes CDR1 LNHDA and CDR2 SQIVND (reference sequence). This CDR3 comprises 15 residues. The DNA for the CDR3 is TGTGCCAGTAGGACGGGACAGAATAGCAATCAGCCCCAGCATTTT. Its translation: CASRTGQNSNQPQHF.

This clone was observed a handful of times. This chain uses TRBV4-3 with TRBJ1-5, with TRBD1 as a possible D gene (5 bases). This CDR3 is built from 13 residues. Germline CDR1 is LGHNA and CDR2 is YSLEER. V was shortened by 6 bases and J by 7 bases, with 13 bases between the two germline ends. This CDR3 reads CASSVGPRQPQHF. CDR3 coding DNA: TGCGCCAGCAGTGTGGGGCCTAGACAGCCCCAGCATTTT.

The chain couples TRBV25-1 to TRBJ2-1; 12 positions match TRBD2. The junction had 5 bases not matched to a gene; V was cut back by 4 bases and J by 7 bases. The CDR3 contains 15 residues. Germline CDR1 MGHDK, CDR2 SYGVNS. DNA of the CDR3: TGTGCCAGCAGTGTGGCTAGCGGGGGGGTAAATGAGCAGTTCTTC. It yields the protein CASSVASGGVNEQFF.

This clone came up a few times. The V call is TRBV2, the J call TRBJ2-2, with TRBD2 matching over 7 bases. V dropped 7 bases and J dropped 0; count of bases not matched to a gene: 5. The V gene's germline CDR1 is SNHLY and CDR2 FYNNEI. CDR3 length: 15 amino acids. The CDR3 reads CASNEGLSNTGELFF. CDR3 coding DNA: TGTGCCAGCAATGAGGGACTATCGAACACCGGGGAGCTGTTTTTT.

This clone has only a few counts. The rearrangement joins TRBV28 to TRBJ2-7; no clear D gene. CDR3 size: 15 residues. CDR1 MDHEN and CDR2 SYDVKM come from the germline V gene. Trimming pared 3 bases from V and 2 bases from J, leaving 14 bases between. The CDR3 spells CASSFPSLSTYEQYF. The CDR3 DNA is TGTGCCAGCAGTTTCCCCAGCCTCTCAACCTACGAGCAGTACTTC.

The chain links TRBV11-2 to TRBJ2-5; 7 positions agree with TRBD1. Germline CDR1 and CDR2: SGHAT and FQNNGV. There are 13 residues in the CDR3. Trimming at V came to 5 bases and at J to 5 bases, leaving 5 bases not matched to a gene. The CDR3 region is CASSTGVGETQYF. The CDR3 DNA follows: TGTGCCAGCAGCACAGGGGTGGGGGAGACCCAGTACTTC.

The V gene is TRBV6-6, the J gene TRBJ2-7; D perhaps matches TRBD2 (7 bases). The V end lost 0 bases, the J end lost 3 bases, and 12 bases lay between the germline ends. Looked up from germline, CDR1 is MNHNY and CDR2 is SVGAGI (reference sequence). This CDR3 is 15 amino acids long. CDR3 in amino acids: CASSYSGAGDYEQYF. CDR3 sequence (DNA): TGTGCCAGCAGTTACTCGGGGGCGGGAGACTACGAGCAGTACTTC.

This clone was counted between two and nine times. The rearrangement links TRBV15 to TRBJ1-4; no clear D. This CDR3 is built from 16 residues. Germline V gives CDR1 LNHNV, CDR2 YYDKDF (reference sequence). Trimming removed 0 bases at V and 4 bases at J, with 12 bases between. Here the CDR3 reads CATSREGLGGNEKLFF. The CDR3 coding sequence is TGTGCCACCAGCAGAGAGGGATTGGGAGGTAATGAAAAACTGTTTTTT.

Here the CDR3 DNA reads TGTGCCAGCAGGCGTGGGGGCACAGATACGCAGTATTTT. This translates into CASRRGGTDTQYF. V gene TRBV5-6 combines with J gene TRBJ2-3; D remains unclear. Germline values: CDR1 SGHDT, CDR2 YYEEEE. This CDR3 region has 13 residues. Between the trimmed V and J ends, which lost 5 bases and 1 base, there was a span of 8 bases. Filled out from reference TRBV5-6 and TRBJ2-3, the complete variable domain reads DAGVTQSPTHLIKTRGQQVTLRCSPKSGHDTVSWYQQALGQGPQFIFQYYEEEERQRGNFPDRFSGHQFPNYSSELNVNALLLGDSALYLCASRRGGTDTQYFGPGTRLTVL.